These T cell receptor beta chains were read from a single sample in a study of T cell responses to AZD1222 COVID-19 vaccine. Produced via immunoSEQ multiplex PCR; TCRdb's table is partial and in-frame only. Altogether about 120,000 clones are present, just under 95% being singletons, with the ten largest covering about 7.8%. The sample consisted of peripheral blood, taken on day 0 of AZD1222 vaccination. Receptors were obtained from an adult in good health. Both conserved end residues are trimmed from each CDR3. The size field is filled for only some rows; it gives once, few, many or a size class.

j_call,v_call,clone_size,cdr3_aa
TRBJ2-7,TRBV11-2,.,ASSLDARGYEQY
TRBJ2-1,TRBV9,.,ASSLTLAGGYNEQF
TRBJ1-5,TRBV6-5,few,ASKKGPYSNQPQH
TRBJ2-1,TRBV10-1,once,ASSEGGRDEQF
TRBJ2-6,TRBV7-2,.,ASSLAGTGANVLT
TRBJ1-5,TRBV27,once,ASRPGHNSNQPQH
TRBJ2-7,TRBV4-2,.,ASSQEAGGGGYEQY
TRBJ1-5,TRBV18,.,ASSETGAINQPQH
TRBJ1-2,TRBV18,.,ASSPSGVQGIVYT
TRBJ2-7,TRBV29-1,.,SVVGGAESSYEQY
TRBJ2-1,TRBV7-6,.,ASSSLGGLGSDEQF
TRBJ1-5,TRBV2,.,ASSELGGGNQPQH
TRBJ1-2,TRBV12-3/TRBV12-4,.,ASSLNRGYGYT
TRBJ2-1,TRBV28,.,ASIRIAGGLNEQF
TRBJ2-2,TRBV9,.,ASRGTYNTGELF
TRBJ1-5,TRBV7-9,.,ASSLQGNQPQH
TRBJ1-4,TRBV9,.,ASSVDAMEGEKLF
TRBJ1-1,TRBV3-1/TRBV3-2,once,ASSQSSFFIGDEAF
TRBJ1-2,TRBV15,.,ATSRNPGPDYGYT
TRBJ1-6,TRBV28,.,ASRGTDRDNSPLH
TRBJ2-2,TRBV11-2,.,ASSLSGGTGELF
TRBJ1-4,TRBV3-1/TRBV3-2,.,ASSQGGKELF
TRBJ1-1,TRBV28,.,ASSLRDLNTEAF
TRBJ2-3,TRBV25-1,.,ASSPQGQGKTDTQY
TRBJ2-7,TRBV12-3/TRBV12-4,.,ASRWGHEQY
TRBJ1-5,TRBV3-1/TRBV3-2,.,ASSQGQGARQPQH
TRBJ2-7,TRBV20-1,.,SAHLSYEQY
TRBJ1-4,TRBV4-2,.,ASSQARESGAEKLF
TRBJ1-1,TRBV5-5,few,ASSLQGMNTEAF
TRBJ2-7,TRBV10-3,.,AISPGQAEQY
TRBJ1-1,TRBV6-2/TRBV6-3,.,ASSYPRYRRMNTEAF
TRBJ1-3,TRBV12-3/TRBV12-4,.,ASNQGIRNTIY
TRBJ2-1,TRBV5-1,.,ASTLTGGGVEQF
TRBJ2-6,TRBV9,.,ASSWGGANVLT
TRBJ1-5,TRBV2,.,ASSPGPGGQPQH
TRBJ1-3,TRBV6-1,.,TSSEALTMSGNTIY
TRBJ1-3,TRBV5-1,.,ASSTTGGNSGNTIY
TRBJ2-1,TRBV15,.,ATSRDRGAYNEQF
TRBJ2-5,TRBV24-1,.,ATSDRLDNKETQY
TRBJ2-5,TRBV7-2,.,ASSLREVMSETQY
TRBJ1-2,TRBV5-1,.,ASSPRGGDRDGYT
TRBJ1-2,TRBV29-1,.,SVDQGAISYGYT
TRBJ1-4,TRBV7-9,.,ASSLVSRVPEKLF
TRBJ2-7,TRBV25-1,.,ASSEPWDLSGEQY
TRBJ2-2,TRBV7-2,.,ASSLYVANTGELF
TRBJ1-2,TRBV4-1,.,ASSQPSGGYT
TRBJ1-5,TRBV6-1,.,ASSEAIWGRVGNQPQH
TRBJ1-2,TRBV19,.,ASIPDRGRTAYGYT
TRBJ2-3,TRBV11-2,.,ASSSTGYNTDTQY
TRBJ2-7,TRBV19,.,AMLTSGLYEQY